Presented here are 20 T cell receptor beta chains from one specimen sequenced in a study of blood T cell repertoires in COVID-19. The assay was immunoSEQ multiplex PCR, and TCRdb's table has in-frame clones only and misses some. This sample carries 200,000 to 300,000 clones, about 86% of them seen once, and the ten largest clones take roughly 1.9%. Source material: peripheral blood. These receptors came from a man under 40 with active or convalescent COVID-19.

The CDR3 loop is CASSAGKGNTEAFF. CDR3 DNA: TGTGCCAGCAGCGCGGGGAAGGGGAACACTGAAGCTTTCTTT. The chain employs TRBV7-9 and TRBJ1-1; the D is unclear. V lost 5 bases and J 1 base, leaving 11 bases between the germline ends. The CDR3 spans 14 residues. The germline V gene has CDR1 SEHNR and CDR2 FQNEAQ (reference sequence).

V gene TRBV9 combines with J gene TRBJ1-1; TRBD1 aligns across 8 bases. CDR3 length: 15 amino acids. Germline lookup yields CDR1 SGDLS and CDR2 YYNGEE. Trimming took 0 bases from V and 0 from J; bases not matched to a gene: 1. The CDR3 bases are TGTGCCAGCAGCGTAGGACAGGGGATGAACACTGAAGCTTTCTTT. Protein sequence: CASSVGQGMNTEAFF.

This chain connects TRBV7-6 to TRBJ2-7; D remains unclear. The germline V gene encodes CDR1 SGHVS and CDR2 FNYEAQ. CDR3 length: 14 residues. The germline V and J ends were trimmed by 5 bases and 6 bases, with 17 bases remaining between them. The DNA for the CDR3 is TGTGCCAGCAGCCCACCTGTATGGCCCCCCGAGCAGTACTTC. Its protein product is CASSPPVWPPEQYF.

This clone appeared many times. The chain is built from TRBV6-5 and TRBJ1-1; no reliable D call. The CDR3 contains 15 residues. With 2 bases removed from V and 0 bases from J, the gap between germline ends came to 10 bases. Germline V gene data show CDR1 as MNHEY and CDR2 as SVGAGI. CDR3 sequence (DNA): TGTGCCAGCAGTTACGGCGGACTGATGAACACTGAAGCTTTCTTT. Translated: CASSYGGLMNTEAFF.

This chain links TRBV5-1 with TRBJ1-1; 9 nucleotides match TRBD1. CDR3 length equals 14 residues. V lost 5 bases to trimming and J lost 4 bases; unmatched junction nucleotides: 6. The germline V gene has CDR1 SGHRS and CDR2 YFSETQ. The CDR3 DNA is TGCGCCAGCAGGACACAGGGGGCTGGCACTGAAGCTTTCTTT. As protein: CASRTQGAGTEAFF.

Only one count was recorded for this clone. V usage is TRBV10-1 and J usage is TRBJ2-2, with a tentative D call TRBD2 (6 bases). Germline values: CDR1 WNHNN, CDR2 SYGVQD (reference sequence). Trimming removed 3 bases at V and 3 bases at J, with 8 bases between. The CDR3 is 14 amino acids. In DNA, the CDR3 is TGCGCCAGCAGTGATAGACTAGACACCGGGGAGCTGTTTTTT. Amino acid sequence: CASSDRLDTGELFF.

This chain connects TRBV19 to TRBJ1-4; 8 bases are shared with TRBD1. Germline V gene sequence: CDR1 LNHDA, CDR2 SQIVND (reference sequence). The CDR3 has 16 residues. V was pared by 5 bases and J by 1 base, with 6 bases of the junction left unmatched. The CDR3 protein is CASSQGAEGTNEKLFF. The CDR3 nucleotides read TGTGCCAGTAGTCAGGGGGCGGAAGGAACTAATGAAAAACTGTTTTTT.

The CDR3 coding sequence is TGTGCCAGCAGACCCGGGACAGGGGTTAACAATGAGCAGTTCTTC. Amino acids: CASRPGTGVNNEQFF. The rearrangement links TRBV4-2 to TRBJ2-1; the match to TRBD1 covers 10 bases. The CDR3 is made up of 15 amino acids. Trimming at V came to 6 bases and at J to 5 bases, leaving 7 bases not matched to a gene. CDR1 and CDR2 (germline): LGHNA, YNFKEQ.

J is TRBJ2-6 and V is TRBV5-8; possibly TRBD2 for D (6 bases). The CDR3 runs 16 residues. Germline assignment: CDR1 SGHTS and CDR2 YDEGEE. V lost 3 bases and J lost 2, with 12 bases in between. This chain's CDR3 is CASSSEWGAGANVLTF. CDR3 nucleotides: TGTGCCAGCAGCTCTGAATGGGGGGCTGGGGCCAACGTCCTGACTTTC.

V usage is TRBV5-4 and J usage is TRBJ2-7; possibly TRBD1 for D (6 bases). The V and J ends lost 4 bases and 0 bases respectively, with 14 bases between them. This CDR3 is built from 15 residues. CDR1 and CDR2 (germline): SGHNT, YYREEE (reference sequence). CDR3 residues: CASSGAGASSYEQYF. The CDR3 DNA reads as TGTGCCAGCAGCGGAGCAGGGGCCTCCTCCTACGAGCAGTACTTC.

The rearrangement links TRBV2 to TRBJ2-3; 8 nucleotides align to TRBD2. CDR1 and CDR2 from the germline V gene are SNHLY and FYNNEI. CDR3 size: 15 residues. The trim removed 6 bases at V and 5 bases at J, leaving 10 bases unmatched. DNA for the CDR3: TGTGCCAGCAGCCGGGAAGCGGGGGTTCTAGATACGCAGTATTTT. Its protein is CASSREAGVLDTQYF.

The chain couples TRBV9 to TRBJ2-2, with 13 bases that match TRBD2. V lost 3 bases and J lost 4; bases outside the gene matches: 9. The length of the CDR3 is 18 residues. CDR1 is SGDLS, CDR2 YYNGEE, per germline. The CDR3 protein is CASSGLAGGSPFTGELFF. In DNA, the CDR3 is TGTGCCAGCAGCGGACTAGCGGGGGGTTCTCCCTTCACCGGGGAGCTGTTTTTT.

V and J are TRBV25-1 and TRBJ1-1; D possibly corresponds to TRBD1 (6 bases). Per the germline V gene, CDR1 is MGHDK and CDR2 is SYGVNS. Trimming took 2 bases from V and 2 from J, leaving 12 bases between them. This CDR3 region has 15 residues. The CDR3 sequence is CASSEVTGLNTEAFF. The DNA of the CDR3 is TGTGCCAGCAGTGAAGTCACAGGGTTAAACACTGAAGCTTTCTTT.

This rearrangement joins TRBV6-2 or TRBV6-3 to TRBJ1-2; 10 nucleotides line up with TRBD1. The CDR3 covers 14 residues. The J segment lost 4 bases and the V segment lost 6 bases, leaving 5 bases of the junction unmatched. CDR1 and CDR2 from the germline V gene are MNHEY and SVGEGT. CDR3 DNA sequence: TGTGCCAGCAGCGACAGGGGGCGAGGCTATGGCTACACCTTC. Translated, it gives CASSDRGRGYGYTF.

The chain carries TRBV19 and TRBJ2-1; TRBD2 matches at 9 bases. V was clipped by 7 bases and J by 4 bases; unmatched bases: 5. The CDR3 length is 14 residues. Germline V CDR1 and CDR2: LNHDA, SQIVND (reference sequence). DNA for the CDR3: TGTGCCAGTAACCCTAGCGGGGTATACAATGAGCAGTTCTTC. Translating it yields CASNPSGVYNEQFF. Full variable domain (rest looked up from reference TRBV19 and TRBJ2-1): DGGITQSPKYLFRKEGQNVTLSCEQNLNHDAMYWYRQDPGQGLRLIYYSQIVNDFQKGDIAEGYSVSREKKESFPLTVTSAQKNPTAFYLCASNPSGVYNEQFFGPGTRLTVL.

There are a few counts of this clone. The chain couples TRBV4-3 to TRBJ2-7; tentative D call: TRBD2 (5 bases). CDR1 and CDR2 (germline): LGHNA, YSLEER. Deletions cut 3 bases from V and 7 bases from J, with 16 bases between. The CDR3 has 14 amino acids. CDR3 region: CASSQMSGQDEQYF. CDR3 DNA sequence: TGCGCCAGCAGCCAGATGAGCGGTCAGGATGAGCAGTACTTC.

V and J are TRBV19 and TRBJ1-2; 8 bases map to TRBD1. Germline V lookup: CDR1 LNHDA, CDR2 SQIVND (reference sequence). The CDR3 consists of 16 residues. V dropped 7 bases and J dropped 0; count of bases not matched to a gene: 10. The CDR3 DNA sequence: TGTGCCAGTACCACGTGGACAGGGTTGGCTAACTATGGCTACACCTTC. It translates to CASTTWTGLANYGYTF.

V usage is TRBV3-1 (or the pseudogene TRBV3-2) and J usage is TRBJ2-7; tentative D call: TRBD1 (6 bases). V was cut by 2 bases and J by 2 bases, with 13 bases left in between. Germline loops: CDR1 LGHDT, CDR2 YNNKEL (reference sequence). There are 15 residues in the CDR3. The CDR3 loop reads CASSQLPGQPYEQYF. For the CDR3, the DNA is TGTGCCAGCAGCCAACTTCCTGGACAGCCCTACGAGCAGTACTTC.

The chain joins TRBV11-3 to TRBJ1-3; D gene ambiguous. Germline CDR1 and CDR2: SGHNT and YENEEA. The CDR3 length is 13 residues. The ends were cut back, 6 bases at V and 4 bases at J, with 10 bases in the middle. The CDR3, as DNA: TGTGCCAGCAGACTCACAGAGGGAAACACCATATATTTT. Protein product: CASRLTEGNTIYF.

J is TRBJ2-7 and V is TRBV7-6; D may be TRBD1 (6 bases). Germline V gives CDR1 SGHVS, CDR2 FNYEAQ. The CDR3 runs 12 residues. The germline V and J ends were trimmed by 5 bases and 6 bases, with 11 bases remaining between them. The CDR3 sequence is CASSHTGSEQYF. The CDR3 region has the DNA TGTGCCAGCAGCCACACAGGGAGCGAGCAGTACTTC.